This TCR beta chain was found in a study of Ad26.COV2.S vaccination and SARS-CoV-2 variants. Across the whole study: Ad26.COV2.S given intramuscularly, once or twice 56 days apart. Overall study results and limits: It is possible that the TCR breadth and depth analyses underestimated the total T cell responses.

Measured with immunoSEQ multiplex PCR; TCRdb has only the in-frame clones, and not every one. The table lists hundreds of thousands of clones, around 86% of them singletons. Treatment meaning: around 19 received Ad26.COV2.S at low or high dose, single or two shots; about five received placebo; per-sample allocation not given. Each sample was drawn 63 days after the first injection (of vaccine or placebo). This clone was observed a single time. What it binds is unknown. V shed 0 bases and J shed 2 bases, with 10 bases lying between them. The CDR3 runs to 15 residues. Germline-derived CDR1 and CDR2 are MGHRA and YSYEKL.

This TCR was sampled from a person between 18 and 65 years old who received the Ad26.COV2.S COVID-19 vaccine or a placebo. The V and J genes are TRBV4-1 and TRBJ2-5; no firm D call. This specimen was peripheral blood, taken in a trial of Ad26.COV2.S vaccine versus placebo. The CDR3 here is CASSQDPLKQETQYF. The CDR3, as DNA: TGCGCCAGCAGCCAAGACCCACTAAAACAAGAGACCCAGTACTTC.